The next 26 T cell receptor beta chains were all read from a single sample in a study of blood T cell repertoires in COVID-19 (dated by TCRdb to 2018 to 2020). The library was generated by the immunoSEQ multiplex PCR assay. TCRdb retrieved this table from immuneACCESS and kept in-frame rearrangements only. Not all clones are present; in checked studies, unresolved V genes account for under half, and no reason is known for the remainder. In all, the sample holds about 200,000 clones, and approximately 90% of those were seen once. The ten biggest clones cover around 0.7% of the sample. Sequenced input: peripheral blood. These receptors were obtained from a man aged 40-55 years with acute or convalescent COVID-19.

Of note for this clone: One end of the junction fails to match germline, which may point to a read error. The chain recombines TRBV6-1 with TRBJ2-7; D may be TRBD1 (5 bases). CDR1 and CDR2 from the germline V gene are MNHNS and SASEGT. The CDR3 has 14 amino acids. As DNA, the CDR3 is TGTGCCAGCAGTGAAGGGACATCAAACTACGGGCAGTACTTC. This sequence encodes CASSEGTSNYGQYF.

There are a few counts of this clone. Other nucleotide sequences in the sample specify the same CDR3. The rearrangement links TRBV11-2 to TRBJ2-2, with D tentatively TRBD2 (6 bases). Trimming shortened V by 5 bases and J by 5 bases, and 6 bases separated the two germline ends. Per the germline V gene, CDR1 is SGHAT and CDR2 is FQNNGV. This CDR3 spans 12 amino acids. In nucleotides, the CDR3 is TGTGCCAGCAGCGGGGGGACCGGGGAGCTGTTTTTT. It is translated as CASSGGTGELFF. Using reference TRBV11-2 and TRBJ2-2 for the parts outside the CDR3, the full variable domain is EAGVAQSPRYKIIEKRQSVAFWCNPISGHATLYWYQQILGQGPKLLIQFQNNGVVDDSQLPKDRFSAERLKGVDSTLKIQPAKLEDSAVYLCASSGGTGELFFGEGSRLTVL.

The chain links TRBV6-2 or TRBV6-3 to TRBJ2-7; 11 positions match TRBD2. This CDR3 contains 14 residues. Germline CDR1 reads MNHEY; CDR2 reads SVGEGT. V trimming: 5 bases; J trimming: 7 bases; junction bases outside the gene matches: 7. The CDR3 reads CASSRGLAGREQYF. CDR3 DNA sequence: TGTGCCAGCAGTCGAGGACTAGCGGGTCGGGAGCAGTACTTC.

The chain employs TRBV4-2 and TRBJ2-2, with D possibly TRBD2 on 6 matching bases. The CDR3 has 16 amino acids. The V and J ends lost 6 bases and 3 bases respectively, with 17 bases between them. CDR1 and CDR2 (germline): LGHNA, YNFKEQ. CDR3 sequence: CASRGGSSRDTGELFF. The CDR3 coding sequence is TGTGCCAGCAGAGGAGGGAGTAGTCGGGACACCGGGGAGCTGTTTTTT.

This clone was counted once. J is TRBJ1-6 and V is TRBV27; TRBD1 might be the D (6 bases). The germline V and J ends were trimmed by 4 bases and 9 bases, with 19 bases remaining between them. CDR1 MNHEY and CDR2 SMNVEV come from the germline V gene (reference sequence). This CDR3 has 16 residues. In DNA, the CDR3 is TGTGCCAGCAGTTCAAAAACAGGGTTTCGGCCTTCACCCCTCCACTTT. It is translated as CASSSKTGFRPSPLHF.

The V gene is TRBV19, the J gene TRBJ1-5; D uncertain. The CDR3 has 14 residues. Germline CDR1 LNHDA, CDR2 SQIVND (reference sequence). V was trimmed by 6 bases and J by 2 bases, leaving 11 bases between them. Written as DNA, the CDR3 is TGTGCCAGTAGCTCCGGGGTAGGCAATCAGCCCCAGCATTTT. It encodes CASSSGVGNQPQHF.

This sequence joins TRBV27 and TRBJ1-2; 8 bases fit TRBD1. V lost 4 bases to trimming and J lost 4 bases; unmatched junction nucleotides: 8. CDR1 is MNHEY and CDR2 is SMNVEV in the germline V gene (reference sequence). This CDR3 is built from 15 residues. The CDR3 nucleotides are TGTGCCAGCAGTTGGGAAACAGGGGGAATCTATGGCTACACCTTC. As protein: CASSWETGGIYGYTF.

This chain joins TRBV9 and TRBJ2-7; the match to TRBD2 covers 7 bases. Germline-derived CDR1 and CDR2 are SGDLS and YYNGEE. The CDR3 is 15 amino acids. The trim removed 4 bases at V and 3 bases at J, leaving 10 bases unmatched. CDR3 nucleotide sequence: TGTGCCAGCAGCCCGAGTACAGCGGGGAACTACGAGCAGTACTTC. Protein product: CASSPSTAGNYEQYF.

The count of this clone is one. This chain joins TRBV2 and TRBJ2-7; tentatively, D is TRBD1 (5 bases). Trimming took 10 bases from V and 0 from J, leaving 25 bases between them. CDR3 length: 17 amino acids. Per germline, CDR1 SNHLY and CDR2 FYNNEI. The CDR3 nucleotides are TGTGCCACTCTACGGCAGGGCCTCACCGTACCCTCCTACGAGCAGTACTTC. The encoded protein is CATLRQGLTVPSYEQYF.

Concerning this clone itself: The sample carries other DNA sequences with the same CDR3. The genes are TRBV7-2 and TRBJ2-3; no clear D. Per germline, CDR1 SGHTA and CDR2 FQGNSA. The CDR3 is 12 amino acids. Trimming cost V 5 bases and J 2 bases, with 5 bases left between them. The CDR3 loop reads CASSPYTDTQYF. For the CDR3, the DNA is TGTGCCAGCAGCCCCTACACAGATACGCAGTATTTT.

V usage is TRBV25-1 and J usage is TRBJ2-7, with 7 bases matching TRBD2. There are 13 residues in the CDR3. Trimming took 7 bases from V and 3 from J; bases not matched to a gene: 6. Germline CDR1 and CDR2: MGHDK and SYGVNS. CDR3 DNA: TGTGCCAGCAACGGGGCGGGGGACTACGAGCAGTACTTC. Translation gives CASNGAGDYEQYF.

This chain joins TRBV6-2 or TRBV6-3 and TRBJ1-1; 7 positions agree with TRBD1. CDR1 MNHEY and CDR2 SVGEGT come from the germline V gene. The CDR3 is 16 amino acids. V was pared by 6 bases and J by 3 bases, with 13 bases of the junction left unmatched. CDR3 nucleotide sequence: TGTGCCAGCAGCCCTCAAGATACAGGGGAGGACACTGAAGCTTTCTTT. Encoded protein: CASSPQDTGEDTEAFF.

The J gene is TRBJ2-1, the V gene TRBV24-1; 7 positions agree with TRBD2. Germline lookup yields CDR1 KGHDR and CDR2 SFDVKD. The CDR3 is 14 amino acids. The ends lost 4 bases at V and 8 bases at J; junction bases unmatched: 7. The CDR3 loop is CATSDRGSGYEQFF. The CDR3 DNA is TGTGCCACCAGTGACCGCGGGAGCGGCTATGAGCAGTTCTTC.

This chain links TRBV9 with TRBJ2-5; the D gene is possibly TRBD1 (5 bases). The CDR3 runs to 13 residues. Germline loops: CDR1 SGDLS, CDR2 YYNGEE. Trimming left V 3 bases short and J 4 bases short, with 10 bases between. CDR3 region: CASSAGGAETQYF. CDR3 DNA sequence: TGTGCCAGCAGCGCAGGTGGGGCAGAGACCCAGTACTTC.

The rearrangement uses TRBV9 and TRBJ1-5; a weak D match, TRBD1 (6 bases). This CDR3 is 15 amino acids long. The germline V and J ends were trimmed by 0 bases and 2 bases, with 9 bases remaining between them. The germline V gene encodes CDR1 SGDLS and CDR2 YYNGEE. The CDR3 region has the DNA TGTGCCAGCAGCGTAGGGGGGCTTGGCAATCAGCCCCAGCATTTT. This translates into CASSVGGLGNQPQHF.

CDR3: CASGDRDGDSYEQYF. The DNA of the CDR3 is TGTGCCAGCGGTGACAGGGACGGGGATTCCTACGAGCAGTACTTC. The rearrangement uses TRBV9 and TRBJ2-7; 7 bases agree with TRBD1. J lost 1 base, V lost 7 bases, and 11 bases had no gene match. CDR1 is SGDLS, CDR2 YYNGEE, per germline. The CDR3 has 15 residues. The variable domain in full, with the rest retrieved from reference TRBV9 and TRBJ2-7, is DSGVTQTPKHLITATGQRVTLRCSPRSGDLSVYWYQQSLDQGLQFLIQYYNGEERAKGNILERFSAQQFPDLHSELNLSSLELGDSALYFCASGDRDGDSYEQYFGPGTRLTVT.

This clone was recorded only once. This chain connects TRBV3-1 (or the pseudogene TRBV3-2) to TRBJ2-3; no clear D gene. Germline loops: CDR1 LGHDT, CDR2 YNNKEL (reference sequence). The CDR3 consists of 15 residues. V was clipped by 0 bases and J by 2 bases, with 9 bases between them. The CDR3 protein is CASSQDDLATDTQYF. The CDR3 coding sequence is TGTGCCAGCAGCCAAGACGACTTGGCCACAGATACGCAGTATTTT.

CDR3 protein: CASSPGQGPSYEQYF. The CDR3 nucleotides read TGTGCCAGCAGCCCTGGACAGGGCCCTTCCTACGAGCAGTACTTC. The rearrangement uses TRBV7-3 and TRBJ2-7, with TRBD1 matching over 8 bases. Germline-derived CDR1 and CDR2 are SGHTA and FQGTGA. CDR3 length: 15 residues. Trimming at V came to 5 bases and at J to 1 base, leaving 7 bases not matched to a gene. The full variable domain, in which reference TRBV7-3 and TRBJ2-7 provide the parts outside the CDR3, is GAGVSQTPSNKVTEKGKYVELRCDPISGHTALYWYRQSLGQGPEFLIYFQGTGAADDSGLPNDRFFAVRPEGSVSTLKIQRTERGDSAVYLCASSPGQGPSYEQYFGPGTRLTVT.

V gene TRBV13 combines with J gene TRBJ2-2; the D is unclear. Germline-derived CDR1 and CDR2 are PRHDT and FYEKMQ (reference sequence). The CDR3 sequence is 13 residues long. V dropped 6 bases and J dropped 3 bases, with 8 bases sitting between them. Here the CDR3 reads CASSQLYTGELFF. Written as DNA, the CDR3 is TGTGCCAGCAGTCAACTCTACACCGGGGAGCTGTTTTTT.

V usage is TRBV6-5 and J usage is TRBJ1-5; 10 bases agree with TRBD1. The germline gives CDR1 MNHEY, CDR2 SVGAGI. The CDR3 totals 13 residues. The V segment lost 6 bases and the J segment 7 bases; nucleotides outside the gene matches: 3. CDR3 sequence (DNA): TGTGCCAGCAGCGGACAGGGGGAACAGCCCCAGCATTTT. Translation: CASSGQGEQPQHF.

This clone was recorded once. The rearrangement uses TRBV6-5 and TRBJ2-7, with a possible D match to TRBD2 (5 bases). V lost 9 bases, J lost 0 bases, and 12 bases lay in between. Germline V gene lookup returns CDR1 MNHEY and CDR2 SVGAGI. The CDR3 is made up of 13 amino acids. CDR3 in amino acids: CASWGEGSYEQYF. CDR3 nucleotide sequence: TGTGCCAGTTGGGGTGAGGGCTCCTACGAGCAGTACTTC.

The chain recombines TRBV7-2 with TRBJ2-5; no clear D. CDR3 length equals 12 residues. V lost 8 bases and J lost 7, with 14 bases in between. From germline, CDR1 is SGHTA and CDR2 FQGNSA. This chain's CDR3 is CASESDRVTQYF. In DNA form, the CDR3 reads TGTGCCAGCGAGAGTGATAGAGTGACCCAGTACTTC.

The V call is TRBV5-1, the J call TRBJ2-7; tentative D call: TRBD2 (6 bases). There are 16 residues in the CDR3. Germline CDR1 and CDR2: SGHRS and YFSETQ. Trimming shortened V by 0 bases and J by 0 bases, and 13 bases separated the two germline ends. The CDR3 protein is CASSLVIGRSSYEQYF. As DNA, the CDR3 is TGCGCCAGCAGCTTGGTGATCGGGAGATCCTCCTACGAGCAGTACTTC.

The chain uses TRBV30 and TRBJ2-2; maybe TRBD1 (6 bases). This CDR3 has 14 amino acids. V was cut by 2 bases and J by 0 bases, with 7 bases left in between. Looked up from germline, CDR1 is GTSNPN and CDR2 is SVGIG (reference sequence). CDR3: CAWSRTANTGELFF. Here the CDR3 DNA reads TGTGCCTGGAGTCGGACAGCGAACACCGGGGAGCTGTTTTTT.

This rearrangement joins TRBV5-4 to TRBJ1-1; TRBD1 might be the D (5 bases). The V gene's germline CDR1 is SGHNT and CDR2 YYREEE (reference sequence). CDR3 length: 14 residues. V lost 2 bases to trimming and J lost 5 bases, with 13 bases between them. CDR3 nucleotides: TGTGCCAGCAGCTTAGGGGTTTATGGGACTGAAGCTTTCTTT. This sequence encodes CASSLGVYGTEAFF.

The V and J genes are TRBV18 and TRBJ2-5; unclear D gene. CDR3 length: 16 residues. Germline lookup yields CDR1 KGHSH and CDR2 LQKENI. Trimming shortened V by 0 bases and J by 2 bases, and 13 bases separated the two germline ends. The CDR3 DNA sequence: TGTGCCAGCTCACCACCCTCCCAGTTCATACAAGAGACCCAGTACTTC. Protein sequence: CASSPPSQFIQETQYF.